The 32 T cell receptor beta chains in this list originate from one sample, sequenced in a study of blood T cells in healthy people across ages. PCR was performed a second time for about 6 to 12 cycles using a sample-barcoded 5' primer and a J-beta primer mix. TCRdb fed the 5' RACE reads into MiXCR, producing one record per CDR3 protein. The profile shows 1.2 million to 1.5 million distinct CDR3 sequences, roughly 45% of them singletons. The material sequenced was blood. The receptors originated from a young woman in good health.

This chain uses TRBV15 with TRBJ2-1; 11 positions match TRBD2. This CDR3 contains 18 residues. The V segment lost 0 bases and the J segment 3 bases; nucleotides outside the gene matches: 7. Per germline, CDR1 LNHNV and CDR2 YYDKDF (reference sequence). This CDR3 reads CATSRDLVGLAGYNEQFF. The DNA for the CDR3 is TGTGCCACCAGCAGAGATTTGGTCGGACTAGCGGGCTACAATGAGCAGTTCTTC.

This chain's CDR3 is CASTRLAPQGDEQYF. CDR3 sequence (DNA): TGTGCCAGCACCCGACTAGCACCACAAGGGGATGAGCAGTACTTC. This rearrangement joins TRBV9 to TRBJ2-7, with 7 bases identical to TRBD2. The germline V gene encodes CDR1 SGDLS and CDR2 YYNGEE. This CDR3 is built from 15 residues. V was pared by 6 bases and J by 7 bases, with 16 bases of the junction left unmatched.

The chain combines TRBV29-1 with TRBJ2-1; 11 bases line up with TRBD1. CDR1 and CDR2 from the germline V gene are SQVTM and ANQGSEA. With 4 bases clipped from V and 6 bases from J, the junction kept 5 bases outside the gene matches. This CDR3 has 14 amino acids. CDR3 sequence: CSVAGQGAGNEQFF. CDR3 DNA: TGCAGCGTTGCCGGACAGGGGGCCGGCAATGAGCAGTTCTTC.

The chain links TRBV4-1 to TRBJ2-1; the match to TRBD1 covers 9 bases. There are 17 residues in the CDR3. Germline V gene sequence: CDR1 MGHRA, CDR2 YSYEKL. J was trimmed by 5 bases and V by 2 bases; bases with no gene match: 10. CDR3 in amino acids: CASSQQGQGFGNNEQFF. The CDR3 DNA sequence: TGCGCCAGCAGCCAACAGGGACAGGGCTTTGGTAACAATGAGCAGTTCTTC.

This rearrangement joins TRBV12-3 or TRBV12-4 to TRBJ1-5; D might be TRBD1 (6 bases). CDR3 length equals 13 residues. Trimming pared 6 bases from V and 7 bases from J, leaving 13 bases between. DNA for the CDR3: TGTGCCAGCAGCTCCAGGGACACCCAGCCCCAGCATTTT. Protein sequence: CASSSRDTQPQHF.

This sequence joins TRBV3-1 and TRBJ2-1; D could derive from TRBD1 or TRBD2 (5 bases each). V shed 4 bases and J shed 2 bases, with 15 bases lying between them. CDR3 length: 16 amino acids. Germline-derived CDR1 and CDR2 are LGHDT and YNNKEL (reference sequence). The CDR3 loop is CASSPFRDQPYNEQFF. CDR3 coding DNA: TGTGCCAGCAGCCCTTTCCGGGACCAACCCTACAATGAGCAGTTCTTC.

This clonotype was seen only a few times. The chain carries TRBV6-5 and TRBJ2-1, with 7 bases fitting TRBD1. V shed 6 bases, J shed 0 bases, and the junction held 2 bases outside the gene matches. From germline, CDR1 is MNHEY and CDR2 SVGAGI. The CDR3 runs to 14 residues. The CDR3, as DNA: TGTGCCAGCAGGGACAGGCGCTCCTACAATGAGCAGTTCTTC. Its translation is CASRDRRSYNEQFF.

This clonotype was picked up a small number of times. The CDR3 sequence is CSAHRTSGNTGELFF. The CDR3 DNA reads as TGCAGCGCCCATCGGACTAGCGGAAACACCGGGGAGCTGTTTTTT. The chain couples TRBV29-1 to TRBJ2-2; 10 positions agree with TRBD2. The germline V gene has CDR1 SQVTM and CDR2 ANQGSEA. CDR3 length: 15 residues. V lost 7 bases, J lost 2 bases, and 7 bases stayed unmatched.

The CDR3 coding sequence is TGTGCCAGCAGTACTCGGGAGGAGGGCAATGAGCAGTACTTC. This sequence encodes CASSTREEGNEQYF. The chain combines TRBV6-5 with TRBJ2-5; 7 positions match TRBD2. V shed 5 bases, J shed 11 bases, and the junction held 14 bases outside the gene matches. The CDR3 sequence is 14 residues long. Germline assignment: CDR1 MNHEY and CDR2 SVGAGI.

In nucleotides, the CDR3 is TGTGCCGTCAGTTCTCCCCCCTACGAGCAGTACTTC. Translating gives CAVSSPPYEQYF. The chain uses TRBV7-9 and TRBJ2-4; D remains unclear. The J call could be wrong; TRBJ2-7 is a better fit for the DNA end. The V gene's germline CDR1 is SEHNR and CDR2 FQNEAQ (reference sequence). CDR3 size: 12 residues.

Of note for this clonotype: This may be a read error, as it is one base from a much larger clone. The chain carries TRBV29-1 and TRBJ2-1; either TRBD1 or TRBD2 may supply D (5 bases each). Trimming shortened V by 0 bases and J by 9 bases, and 9 bases separated the two germline ends. CDR3 length: 12 residues. Germline values: CDR1 SQVTM, CDR2 ANQGSEA. The CDR3, as DNA: TGCAGCGTTGAAGATGAGGGGAGTGAGCAGTTCTTC. Translating it yields CSVEDEGSEQFF.

The CDR3 region is CASSQGADRGGYTF. For the CDR3, the DNA is TGCGCCAGCAGCCAGGGGGCCGACAGGGGCGGCTACACCTTC. This sequence joins TRBV4-1 and TRBJ1-2, with 8 bases matching TRBD1. In germline, CDR1 is MGHRA, CDR2 YSYEKL. The trim removed 3 bases at V and 8 bases at J, leaving 8 bases unmatched. This CDR3 has 14 amino acids.

Notes on this clonotype: This sequence may be a read error, since a much larger clone differs from it by one base. This chain joins TRBV2 and TRBJ1-4; no clear D gene. The CDR3 contains 11 residues. The germline V gene encodes CDR1 SNHLY and CDR2 FYNNEI. Trimming removed 11 bases from V and 0 bases from J, with 4 bases in between. The CDR3 sequence: CAGATNEKLFF. In DNA, the CDR3 is TGTGCCGGCGCAACTAATGAAAAACTGTTTTTT.

Points on this clonotype: This sequence may be a read error, since a much larger clone differs from it by one base. This chain connects TRBV7-9 to TRBJ2-7; D is undetermined. Germline CDR1 reads SEHNR; CDR2 reads FQNEAQ (reference sequence). This CDR3 is 13 amino acids long. The CDR3 sequence: CASNLSSAYEQYF. CDR3 coding DNA: TGTGCCAGCAACTTATCTTCTGCCTACGAGCAGTACTTC.

The CDR3: CASASLMGYTDTQYF. Here the CDR3 DNA reads TGTGCCAGCGCCTCCTTAATGGGGTACACAGATACGCAGTATTTT. The chain has TRBV28 and TRBJ2-3; unclear D gene. The CDR3 runs 15 residues. Trimming took off 8 bases at V and 2 bases at J, with 17 bases between the two ends. Germline V CDR1 and CDR2: MDHEN, SYDVKM. Combining the CDR3 with reference TRBV28 and TRBJ2-3 gives the whole variable domain DVKVTQSSRYLVKRTGEKVFLECVQDMDHENMFWYRQDPGLGLRLIYFSYDVKMKEKGDIPEGYSVSREKKERFSLILESASTNQTSMYLCASASLMGYTDTQYFGPGTRLTVL.

V is TRBV3-1 and J is TRBJ2-1; D is undetermined. CDR1 LGHDT and CDR2 YNNKEL come from the germline V gene (reference sequence). CDR3 length: 16 residues. Deletions cut 2 bases from V and 0 bases from J, with 11 bases between. The CDR3 here is CASSQLRPSSYNEQFF. In DNA, the CDR3 is TGTGCCAGCAGCCAACTCCGACCGAGCTCCTACAATGAGCAGTTCTTC.

The rearrangement links TRBV27 to TRBJ2-2; 11 nucleotides line up with TRBD2. V shed 6 bases and J 3 bases; nucleotides not matched to a gene: 6. Germline loops: CDR1 MNHEY, CDR2 SMNVEV (reference sequence). This CDR3 contains 16 residues. The DNA for the CDR3 is TGTGCCAGCAGCCGGAGACTAGCGGGATACACCGGGGAGCTGTTTTTT. It codes for CASSRRLAGYTGELFF.

This chain links TRBV7-3 with TRBJ2-1; TRBD1 matches 7 bases. The germline CDR1 and CDR2 sequences are SGHTA and FQGTGA. This CDR3 spans 12 amino acids. With 9 bases clipped from V and 6 bases from J, the junction kept 5 bases outside the gene matches. The CDR3 coding sequence is TGTGCCAGTAGGGGGCCTGGCAATGAGCAGTTCTTC. It codes for CASRGPGNEQFF.

The chain links TRBV4-1 to TRBJ2-1, with D possibly being TRBD2 (6 bases). Matching the DNA end better, TRBJ2-7 makes the J call doubtful. Germline V gene lookup returns CDR1 MGHRA and CDR2 YSYEKL. The CDR3 covers 14 residues. CDR3 in amino acids: CASSRNQGGNEQYF. CDR3 bases: TGCGCCAGCAGCCGCAACCAGGGAGGCAATGAGCAGTACTTC.

This sequence joins TRBV24-1 and TRBJ2-1; TRBD1 is a possible D gene (6 bases). Germline V gives CDR1 KGHDR, CDR2 SFDVKD. V gave up 4 bases and J gave up 8 bases, with 14 bases separating them. CDR3 length: 14 amino acids. The CDR3 spells CATSDPGQRDEQFF. CDR3 nucleotide sequence: TGTGCCACCAGTGACCCCGGACAGCGCGATGAGCAGTTCTTC.

This chain uses TRBV6-1 with TRBJ2-3; no firm D call. V was shortened by 1 base and J by 5 bases, with 10 bases between the two germline ends. The CDR3 spans 14 residues. CDR1 is MNHNS, CDR2 SASEGT, per germline. The CDR3 region has the DNA TGTGCCAGCAGTGAAGATAAGCGCATAGATACGCAGTATTTT. Encoded protein: CASSEDKRIDTQYF.

The chain combines TRBV6-5 with TRBJ2-7, with 13 bases lining up with TRBD2. The CDR3 loop spans 16 amino acids. The junction had 2 bases not matched to a gene; V was cut back by 0 bases and J by 3 bases. The germline V gene encodes CDR1 MNHEY and CDR2 SVGAGI. The CDR3 nucleotides read TGTGCCAGCAGTTACTCACTAGCGGGAGGGGGCTACGAGCAGTACTTC. Translation: CASSYSLAGGGYEQYF.

This clonotype has more than one count but fewer than ten. This chain joins TRBV2 and TRBJ2-1; D gene ambiguous. CDR1 and CDR2 (germline): SNHLY, FYNNEI. The CDR3 runs 13 residues. Trimming took 9 bases from V and 6 from J, leaving 15 bases between them. The CDR3 loop reads CASLFSKVNEQFF. The CDR3 region has the DNA TGTGCCAGTCTTTTTAGCAAGGTCAATGAGCAGTTCTTC.

In its sample, this clonotype was seen a few times. V usage is TRBV3-1 and J usage is TRBJ1-2; 9 nucleotides align to TRBD1. The trim removed 1 base at V and 7 bases at J, leaving 4 bases unmatched. Per germline, CDR1 LGHDT and CDR2 YNNKEL (reference sequence). The CDR3 is 14 amino acids. The CDR3 bases are TGTGCCAGCAGCCAAGGACAGGGGGTTGGTGGCTACACCTTC. This codes for CASSQGQGVGGYTF.

J is TRBJ1-1 and V is TRBV3-1; D gene unclear. The V gene lost 7 bases and the J gene lost 6 bases, with 18 bases spanning the gap. In germline, CDR1 is LGHDT, CDR2 YNNKEL (reference sequence). The CDR3 covers 14 residues. In nucleotides, the CDR3 is TGTGCCAGCACGAAAAGGGAGGGTAGCCCTGAAGCTTTCTTT. This translates into CASTKREGSPEAFF. The full variable domain, with the rest looked up from reference TRBV3-1 and TRBJ1-1, is DTAVSQTPKYLVTQMGNDKSIKCEQNLGHDTMYWYKQDSKKFLKIMFSYNNKELIINETVPNRFSPKSPDKAHLNLHINSLELGDSAVYFCASTKREGSPEAFFGQGTRLTVV.

V usage is TRBV4-1 and J usage is TRBJ1-2; 8 bases map to TRBD1. The trim removed 1 base at V and 8 bases at J, leaving 9 bases unmatched. CDR3 length: 15 residues. Germline assignment: CDR1 MGHRA and CDR2 YSYEKL. CDR3 sequence (DNA): TGCGCCAGCAGCCAAGCGGGCAGGGGGCGGGAAGGCTACACCTTC. It is translated as CASSQAGRGREGYTF.

In its sample, this clonotype was seen a few times. The chain carries TRBV9 and TRBJ2-1; 7 nucleotides line up with TRBD2. The CDR3 runs to 14 residues. J lost 8 bases, V lost 4 bases, and 9 bases had no gene match. Per the germline V gene, CDR1 is SGDLS and CDR2 is YYNGEE. Here the CDR3 DNA reads TGTGCCAGCAGCCCCCGGGGGGTGGGGTATGAGCAGTTCTTC. Translation gives CASSPRGVGYEQFF. The entire variable domain, with the rest obtained from reference TRBV9 and TRBJ2-1, is as follows: DSGVTQTPKHLITATGQRVTLRCSPRSGDLSVYWYQQSLDQGLQFLIQYYNGEERAKGNILERFSAQQFPDLHSELNLSSLELGDSALYFCASSPRGVGYEQFFGPGTRLTVL.

This clonotype was detected only a few times. The rearrangement links TRBV7-2 to TRBJ2-3; 7 nucleotides match TRBD2. V gave up 5 bases and J gave up 1 base; unmatched junction bases: 15. The CDR3 runs 18 residues. Germline CDR1 SGHTA, CDR2 FQGNSA. CDR3 in amino acids: CASSPEWAGRVGTDTQYF. In DNA, the CDR3 is TGTGCCAGCAGCCCGGAATGGGCAGGGAGGGTCGGCACAGATACGCAGTATTTT.

The V and J genes are TRBV2 and TRBJ2-6; no clear D. Trimming took 4 bases from V and 3 from J, leaving 7 bases between them. The CDR3 length is 14 residues. Germline V gives CDR1 SNHLY, CDR2 FYNNEI. The CDR3 here is CASSAHGGANVLTF. The CDR3 DNA is TGTGCCAGCAGTGCGCATGGTGGGGCCAACGTCCTGACTTTC.

V and J are TRBV4-1 and TRBJ2-3; D is perhaps TRBD2 (5 bases). V lost 0 bases and J lost 0, with 13 bases in between. In germline, CDR1 is MGHRA, CDR2 YSYEKL. The CDR3 runs to 17 residues. The CDR3 DNA reads TGCGCCAGCAGCCAAGATTGGGTACGGACTAGCACAGATACGCAGTATTTT. As protein: CASSQDWVRTSTDTQYF.

This chain joins TRBV5-1 and TRBJ2-4; unclear D gene. The J call may be wrong; the DNA end is better matched by TRBJ2-5. This CDR3 is 16 amino acids long. Germline V lookup: CDR1 SGHRS, CDR2 YFSETQ. For the CDR3, the DNA is TGCGCCAGCAGCTTGACTGCGACGGCAAGAAAAGAGACCCAGTACTTC. Protein product: CASSLTATARKETQYF.

This clonotype has just a few counts. The genes are TRBV20-1 and TRBJ2-3; D gene unclear. Trimming took off 2 bases at V and 2 bases at J, with 5 bases between the two ends. The CDR3 loop spans 12 amino acids. Germline V gene sequence: CDR1 DFQATT, CDR2 SNEGSKA (reference sequence). The CDR3 bases are TGCAGTGCTAGAAGTAACACAGATACGCAGTATTTT. Protein: CSARSNTDTQYF.